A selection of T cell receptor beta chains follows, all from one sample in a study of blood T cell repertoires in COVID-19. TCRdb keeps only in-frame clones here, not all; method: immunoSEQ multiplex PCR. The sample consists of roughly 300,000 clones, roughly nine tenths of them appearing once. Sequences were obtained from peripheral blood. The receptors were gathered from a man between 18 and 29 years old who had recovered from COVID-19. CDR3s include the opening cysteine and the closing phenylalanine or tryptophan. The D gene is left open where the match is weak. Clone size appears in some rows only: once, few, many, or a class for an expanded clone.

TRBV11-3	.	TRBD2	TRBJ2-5	TGTGCCAGCAGCTTGACTAGCGGCACCCAAGAGACCCAGTACTTC	CASSLTSGTQETQYF
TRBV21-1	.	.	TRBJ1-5	TGTGCCAGCACCTTAGGAGGACGGAGCAATCAGCCCCAGCATTTT	CASTLGGRSNQPQHF
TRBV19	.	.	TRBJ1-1	TGTGCCAGTAGTTGGGGGGGCGCGGACACTGAAGCTTTCTTT	CASSWGGADTEAFF
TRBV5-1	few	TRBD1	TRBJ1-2	TGCGCCAGCAGCTTGGCCCTGGACAGGGGGGAAGGCTACACCTTC	CASSLALDRGEGYTF
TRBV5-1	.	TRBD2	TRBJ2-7	TGCGCCAGCAGCTTCTCTAGCGGGAGTTCCTACGAGCAGTACTTC	CASSFSSGSSYEQYF
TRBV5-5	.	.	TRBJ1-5	TGTGCCAGCAGCCAAGGACTGGGTAGCAATCAGCCCCAGCATTTT	CASSQGLGSNQPQHF
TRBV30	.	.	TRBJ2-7	TGTGCCTGGAGTGCAATGGAGCCCTACGAGCAGTACTTC	CAWSAMEPYEQYF
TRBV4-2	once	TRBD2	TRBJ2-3	TGTGCCAGCAGCCAGACGAGCGGGAGCGCCACAGATACGCAGTATTTT	CASSQTSGSATDTQYF
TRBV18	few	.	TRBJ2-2	TGTGCCAGCTCACCACCGGAAGCGGTGAACACCGGGGAGCTGTTTTTT	CASSPPEAVNTGELFF
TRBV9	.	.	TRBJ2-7	TGTGCCAGCAGCGTAGCTGCAGGGCCGTCCTACGAGCAGTACTTC	CASSVAAGPSYEQYF
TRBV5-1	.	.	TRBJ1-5	TGCGCCAGTAGCCCTCAGTCCCAGCATTTT	CASSPQSQHF
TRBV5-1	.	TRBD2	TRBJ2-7	TGCGCCAGCAGCTTGGCACGGCTAGCGGGAAACATCTACGAGCAGTACTTC	CASSLARLAGNIYEQYF
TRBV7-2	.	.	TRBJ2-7	TGTGCCAGCAGCTTATCACTAGGGTGGTGGGAGCAGTACTTC	CASSLSLGWWEQYF
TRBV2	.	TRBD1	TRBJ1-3	TGTGCCAGCAGGCCGGGACAGGGGGGAAACACCATATATTTT	CASRPGQGGNTIYF
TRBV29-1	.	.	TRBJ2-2	TGCAGCGTTGAGGGGGGAGGTTGGCAGTGGAACACCGGGGAGCTGTTTTTT	CSVEGGGWQWNTGELFF
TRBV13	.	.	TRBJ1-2	TGTGCCAGCAGCGGCCGCAACTATGGCTACACCTTC	CASSGRNYGYTF
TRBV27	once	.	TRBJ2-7	TGTGCCAGCAGTCCCCGGGACTTCGGCTACGAGCAGTACTTC	CASSPRDFGYEQYF
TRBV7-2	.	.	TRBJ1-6	TGTGCCAGCAGCCCCCGCGGCCTTTCCTTCTCACCCCTCCACTTT	CASSPRGLSFSPLHF
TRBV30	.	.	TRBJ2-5	TGTGCCTGGAGTGTACGGGGGAGCAGGGAGACCCAGTACTTC	CAWSVRGSRETQYF
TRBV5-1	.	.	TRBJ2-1	TGCGCCAGCAGCTTGCCGCAGACGACTAGGGGTAATGAGCAGTTCTTC	CASSLPQTTRGNEQFF
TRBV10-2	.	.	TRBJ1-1	TGCGCCAGCAGTGAGTCTATATCCGTGTTGGCTTTCTTT	CASSESISVLAFF
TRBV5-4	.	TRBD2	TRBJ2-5	TGTGCCAGCAGCAAAACTAGCGGGGGACAAGAGACCCAGTACTTC	CASSKTSGGQETQYF
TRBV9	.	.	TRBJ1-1	TGTGCCAGCAGCGGTGCGGGACTAAACACTGAAGCTTTCTTT	CASSGAGLNTEAFF
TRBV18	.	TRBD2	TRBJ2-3	TGTGCCAGCTCCCTCGTTGGGACTAGCGGGGGCGGCACAGATACGCAGTATTTT	CASSLVGTSGGGTDTQYF
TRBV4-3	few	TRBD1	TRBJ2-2	TGCGCCAGCAGCCCCTCAGACAGGGCCGACACCGGGGAGCTGTTTTTT	CASSPSDRADTGELFF
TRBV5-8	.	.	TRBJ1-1	TGTGCCAGCAACTCAGGGGTCCCGAACACTGAAGCTTTCTTT	CASNSGVPNTEAFF
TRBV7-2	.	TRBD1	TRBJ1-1	TGTGCCAGCAGCTTAATGGGCTCGGGACAGGGGCACACTGAAGCTTTCTTT	CASSLMGSGQGHTEAFF
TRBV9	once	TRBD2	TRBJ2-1	TGTGCCAGCAGCGTAGCTCCGTTGACTAGCGGCTACAATGAGCAGTTCTTC	CASSVAPLTSGYNEQFF